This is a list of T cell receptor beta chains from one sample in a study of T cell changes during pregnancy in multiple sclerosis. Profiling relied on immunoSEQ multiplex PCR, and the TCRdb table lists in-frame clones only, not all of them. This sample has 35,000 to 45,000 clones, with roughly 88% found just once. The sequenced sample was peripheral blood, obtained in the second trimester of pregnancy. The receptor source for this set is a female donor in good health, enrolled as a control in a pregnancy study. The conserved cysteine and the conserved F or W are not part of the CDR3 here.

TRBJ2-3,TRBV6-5,ASTSAGGPKDTQY
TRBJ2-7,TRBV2,ASSEARTDRY
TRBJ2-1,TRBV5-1,ASSLEAAGVGEQF
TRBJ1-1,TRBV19,ATKEQANTEAF
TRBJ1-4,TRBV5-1,ASSLDRSTNEKLF
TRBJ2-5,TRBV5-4,ASSWVGLAGRETQY
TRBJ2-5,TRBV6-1,ASSIGGETQY
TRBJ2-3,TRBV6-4,ASSDSASGTDTQY
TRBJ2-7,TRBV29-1,SVVRTSEQY
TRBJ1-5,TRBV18,ASSQGRDQPQH
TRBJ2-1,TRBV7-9,ASSLGRAQVPYNEQF
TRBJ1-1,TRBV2,ASRPGHSMNTEAF
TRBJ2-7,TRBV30,AWKVSPSSYEQY
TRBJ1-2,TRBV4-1,ASSQDRGGSYGYT
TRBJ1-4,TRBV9,ASSVEGTAIRLGLF
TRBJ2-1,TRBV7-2,ASSLSGNPYNEQF
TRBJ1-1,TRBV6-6,ASSRQDMNTEAF
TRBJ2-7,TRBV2,ASRDRTASYEQY
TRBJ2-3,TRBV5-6,ASSSLAGPDTQY
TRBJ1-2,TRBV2,ASSELDRGDYGYT
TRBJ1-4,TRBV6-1,ASTHPGTGNEKLF
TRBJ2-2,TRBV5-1,ASSLDGRGAGELF
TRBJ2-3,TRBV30,ASGLAGFSEDTQY
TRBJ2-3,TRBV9,ASSVDSGGARDTQY
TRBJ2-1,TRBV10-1,ASSETGSDEQF
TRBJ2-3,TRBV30,ASYFGTQY
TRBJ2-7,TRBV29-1,SVGGSGPEQY
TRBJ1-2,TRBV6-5,ASSYSSANYGYT
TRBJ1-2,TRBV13,ASRNSNYGYT
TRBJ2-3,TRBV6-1,ASKFTSGGTDTQY
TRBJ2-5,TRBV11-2,ASSFRDMGTQY
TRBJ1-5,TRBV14,ASSQDEVSIRTGRNQPQH
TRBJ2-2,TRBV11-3,ASSLGLDTGELF
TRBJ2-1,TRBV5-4,ASSRETSDEQF
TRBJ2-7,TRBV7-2,ASSLWAGVEYEQY
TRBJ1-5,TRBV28,ASTGGDNNQPQH
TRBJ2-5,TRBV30,AWSPGLAGGQETQY
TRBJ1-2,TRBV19,ASSIGYGYT
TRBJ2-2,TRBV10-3,AISGNPGQGGTGELF
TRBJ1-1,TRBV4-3,ASSQGTANTEAF
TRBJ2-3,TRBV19,ASSFSSTDTQY
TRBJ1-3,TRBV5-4,ASSSQGNTIY
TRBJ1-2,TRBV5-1,ASSLTFDREGT
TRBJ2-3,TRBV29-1,SVTSGGEGTQY
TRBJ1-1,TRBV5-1,ASRPRRDGTEAF
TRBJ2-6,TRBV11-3,ASRGRTAYSGANVLT
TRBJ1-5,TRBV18,ASSLGTGNQPQH
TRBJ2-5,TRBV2,ASTRLTGPTSQETQY
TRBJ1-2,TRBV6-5,ASSYSSAGINYGYT